Listed below are T cell receptor beta chains from one sample, sequenced in a study of cytomegalovirus exposure and HLA in healthy donors. Sequencing was performed with immunoSEQ multiplex PCR; in TCRdb, only in-frame clones are kept and a portion is missing. The sample records hundreds of thousands of clones, roughly 70% being singletons. The specimen sequenced was PBMCs. These receptors originate from a female donor in good health and CMV-seronegative. The CDR3 runs from the conserved cysteine through the conserved F or W. The D gene is left open where the match is weak. The size of a clone is reported for some rows only, either as once, few or many, or as a class for expanded clones.

CDR3: CASSLSGGVQYGYTF
DNA: TGTGCCAGCAGTTTATCGGGGGGAGTCCAATATGGCTACACCTTC
V: TRBV27
J: TRBJ1-2
D: NA
size: NA

CDR3: CAWSGTRFTNEQFF
DNA: TGTGCCTGGAGTGGGACTAGATTTACCAATGAGCAGTTCTTC
V: TRBV30
J: TRBJ2-1
D: TRBD2
size: NA

CDR3: CASSLVMASGPQETQYF
DNA: TGTGCCAGCAGCTTAGTCATGGCTTCTGGCCCCCAAGAGACCCAGTACTTC
V: TRBV11-2
J: TRBJ2-5
D: NA
size: NA

CDR3: CASSYSTGKNTEAFF
DNA: TGTGCCAGCAGTTACTCGACAGGGAAGAACACTGAAGCTTTCTTT
V: TRBV6-5
J: TRBJ1-1
D: TRBD1
size: NA

CDR3: CASSLSRNTEAFF
DNA: TGTGCCAGCAGCTTGTCCAGGAACACTGAAGCTTTCTTT
V: TRBV7-3
J: TRBJ1-1
D: NA
size: few

CDR3: CASSLWTGGGKNIQYF
DNA: TGTGCCAGCAGTTTATGGACGGGAGGAGGAAAAAACATTCAGTACTTC
V: TRBV28
J: TRBJ2-4
D: TRBD2
size: once

CDR3: CASTDWDRDVYGYTF
DNA: TGTGCCAGCACTGATTGGGACAGGGACGTCTATGGCTACACCTTC
V: TRBV2
J: TRBJ1-2
D: TRBD1
size: NA

CDR3: CGGVDSSYNEQFF
DNA: TGCGGAGGAGTGGACAGCTCCTACAATGAGCAGTTCTTC
V: TRBV23-1
J: TRBJ2-1
D: NA
size: NA

CDR3: CASSLPGSETQYF
DNA: TGTGCCAGCAGCTTACCAGGGTCAGAGACCCAGTACTTC
V: TRBV7-9
J: TRBJ2-5
D: NA
size: once

CDR3: CASSYSPPGAGNTIYF
DNA: TGTGCCAGCAGTTACTCTCCACCCGGGGCTGGAAACACCATATATTTT
V: TRBV6-5
J: TRBJ1-3
D: NA
size: NA

CDR3: CASSVKTNYGYTF
DNA: TGTGCCAGCAGTGTTAAAACTAACTATGGCTACACCTTC
V: TRBV2
J: TRBJ1-2
D: NA
size: NA

CDR3: CASSPARVDGYTF
DNA: TGTGCCAGTAGTCCGGCACGGGTCGATGGCTACACCTTC
V: TRBV19
J: TRBJ1-2
D: NA
size: NA

CDR3: CASSVPGFHTF
DNA: TGTGCCAGCAGCGTCCCGGGGTTTCACACCTTC
V: TRBV9
J: TRBJ1-2
D: NA
size: NA

CDR3: CASSWGGDTIYF
DNA: TGTGCCAGCAGCTGGGGGGGGGACACCATATATTTT
V: TRBV5-4
J: TRBJ1-3
D: NA
size: NA

CDR3: CASSQDLSYYSEQYF
DNA: TGTGCCAGCAGCCAAGATCTCAGTTACTACTCCGAGCAGTACTTC
V: TRBV4-2
J: TRBJ2-7
D: NA
size: NA

CDR3: CASSQREDYEQYF
DNA: TGCGCCAGCTCCCAGCGGGAGGACTACGAGCAGTACTTC
V: TRBV10-2
J: TRBJ2-7
D: TRBD2
size: NA

CDR3: CASSRLAGGDIQYF
DNA: TGTGCCAGCAGTCGCCTAGCGGGTGGTGACATTCAGTACTTC
V: TRBV7-6
J: TRBJ2-4
D: TRBD2
size: NA

CDR3: CASEEASGNTIYF
DNA: TGTGCCAGTGAGGAGGCCTCTGGAAACACCATATATTTT
V: TRBV6-6
J: TRBJ1-3
D: NA
size: once

CDR3: CASSQEGQAAFEKLFF
DNA: TGCGCCAGCAGCCAAGAGGGTCAGGCCGCCTTTGAAAAACTGTTTTTT
V: TRBV4-1
J: TRBJ1-4
D: NA
size: few

CDR3: CASRGGRGSSTDTQYF
DNA: TGCGCCAGCAGGGGGGGGAGAGGTTCTAGCACAGATACGCAGTATTTT
V: TRBV5-1
J: TRBJ2-3
D: TRBD2
size: NA

CDR3: CASSLRQPQAEQYF
DNA: TGTGCCAGCAGTTTAAGACAACCCCAGGCCGAGCAGTACTTC
V: TRBV28
J: TRBJ2-7
D: NA
size: NA

CDR3: CASGLEAPAGGLANQPQHF
DNA: TGTGCTAGTGGTTTGGAGGCCCCGGCAGGAGGGTTGGCTAATCAGCCCCAGCATTTT
V: TRBV12-5
J: TRBJ1-5
D: NA
size: NA

CDR3: CATSRQLAGGTGATVRSSYEQYF
DNA: TGTGCCACCAGCAGACAACTAGCGGGTGGGACGGGGGCTACGGTAAGGAGCTCCTACGAGCAGTACTTC
V: TRBV15
J: TRBJ2-7
D: TRBD2
size: NA

CDR3: CASSSEVSSYEQYF
DNA: TGTGCCAGCAGCTCCGAGGTGAGCTCCTACGAGCAGTACTTC
V: TRBV5-8
J: TRBJ2-7
D: NA
size: once

CDR3: CASSLVGGSSGNEQFF
DNA: TGTGCCAGCAGCTTAGTGGGCGGGAGCTCTGGCAATGAGCAGTTCTTC
V: TRBV7-8
J: TRBJ2-1
D: TRBD2
size: few

CDR3: CATSRDREGYGYTF
DNA: TGTGCCACCAGCAGAGATCGGGAAGGATATGGCTACACCTTC
V: TRBV15
J: TRBJ1-2
D: NA
size: NA

CDR3: CASSYGLAGTYNEQFF
DNA: TGTGCCAGCAGCTACGGACTAGCGGGAACCTACAATGAGCAGTTCTTC
V: TRBV13
J: TRBJ2-1
D: TRBD2
size: NA

CDR3: CASSLAAGAAKNIQYF
DNA: TGTGCCAGCAGTTTGGCGGCGGGAGCAGCCAAAAACATTCAGTACTTC
V: TRBV27
J: TRBJ2-4
D: TRBD2
size: NA

CDR3: CASSSPGRGASGELFF
DNA: TGTGCCAGCAGCTCACCAGGGCGGGGGGCATCCGGGGAGCTGTTTTTT
V: TRBV5-6
J: TRBJ2-2
D: TRBD2
size: NA

CDR3: CASSQGRFQETQYF
DNA: TGTGCCAGCAGCCAGGGGCGTTTTCAAGAGACCCAGTACTTC
V: TRBV7-2
J: TRBJ2-5
D: NA
size: NA

CDR3: CASSKPTRLAGPPYEQYF
DNA: TGTGCCAGCAGCAAACCTACCCGACTAGCGGGGCCACCCTACGAGCAGTACTTC
V: TRBV21-1
J: TRBJ2-7
D: NA
size: NA

CDR3: CASRPTPGNYGYTF
DNA: TGTGCCAGCAGACCAACCCCGGGGAACTATGGCTACACCTTC
V: TRBV7-3
J: TRBJ1-2
D: NA
size: NA

CDR3: CASSEGTGGYEQYF
DNA: TGTGCCAGCAGTGAAGGGACAGGGGGCTACGAGCAGTACTTC
V: TRBV6-1
J: TRBJ2-7
D: TRBD1
size: NA

CDR3: CASSQAGFTGGTEAFF
DNA: TGCGCCAGCAGCCAAGCCGGGTTTACAGGGGGAACTGAAGCTTTCTTT
V: TRBV4-1
J: TRBJ1-1
D: TRBD1
size: NA

CDR3: CASSPGGGTGPYEQYF
DNA: TGTGCCAGCAGCCCTGGAGGCGGGACGGGGCCCTACGAGCAGTACTTC
V: TRBV9
J: TRBJ2-7
D: NA
size: NA

CDR3: CASSSHWTGKGSPLHF
DNA: TGTGCCAGCAGTTCGCACTGGACAGGGAAAGGTTCACCCCTCCACTTT
V: TRBV6-6
J: TRBJ1-6
D: TRBD1
size: NA

CDR3: CAWMPLDSRYTF
DNA: TGTGCCTGGATGCCCCTTGACAGTCGCTACACCTTC
V: TRBV30
J: TRBJ1-2
D: NA
size: NA

CDR3: CASSMGISYEQYF
DNA: TGTGCCAGTAGTATGGGCATCTCCTACGAGCAGTACTTC
V: TRBV19
J: TRBJ2-7
D: NA
size: few

CDR3: CSVGGTGYGYTF
DNA: TGCAGCGTTGGTGGGACAGGGTATGGCTACACCTTC
V: TRBV29-1
J: TRBJ1-2
D: TRBD1
size: NA

CDR3: CASSQGTPGQGTYEQYF
DNA: TGCGCCAGCAGCCAAGGAACTCCGGGACAGGGAACCTACGAGCAGTACTTC
V: TRBV4-1
J: TRBJ2-7
D: TRBD1
size: NA

CDR3: CASSIRSGAEGTDTQYF
DNA: TGTGCCAGCAGCATAAGGAGTGGGGCGGAGGGGACAGATACGCAGTATTTT
V: TRBV27
J: TRBJ2-3
D: NA
size: NA

CDR3: CASSSGSLNTEAFF
DNA: TGTGCCAGCAGTTCGGGAAGCTTGAACACTGAAGCTTTCTTT
V: TRBV28
J: TRBJ1-1
D: NA
size: NA

CDR3: CASIRWGGLFF
DNA: TGTGCCAGCATCAGGTGGGGAGGACTGTTTTTT
V: TRBV2
J: TRBJ1-4
D: NA
size: NA

CDR3: CASSPTGPYEQYF
DNA: TGTGCCAGCAGCCCGACAGGGCCATACGAGCAGTACTTC
V: TRBV6-6
J: TRBJ2-7
D: TRBD1
size: NA